The rows below give T cell receptor beta chains drawn from one sample of a study of blood T cell repertoires in COVID-19. Measured with immunoSEQ multiplex PCR; TCRdb has only the in-frame clones, and not every one. The profile shows 150,000 to 200,000 clones, about 88% of them singletons. The material sequenced was peripheral blood. The source of these receptors is a woman in her twenties or thirties with active or convalescent COVID-19. The CDR3 runs from the conserved cysteine through the conserved F or W. The D gene is left open where the match is weak. Size is stated for part of the rows, as once, few or many counts, or as a class when the clone is expanded.

once	.	TRBV4-1	TRBJ2-7	CASSQEKRQGRYEQYF	TGCGCCAGCAGCCAAGAAAAGAGGCAGGGTCGGTACGAGCAGTACTTC
.	TRBD1	TRBV7-9	TRBJ2-7	CASSSPGQGSYEQYF	TGTGCCAGCAGCTCACCGGGACAGGGGTCCTACGAGCAGTACTTC
.	.	TRBV12-3/TRBV12-4	TRBJ2-2	CASKSNTGELFF	TGTGCCTCTAAGTCGAACACCGGGGAGCTGTTTTTT
few	.	TRBV27	TRBJ2-1	CASSWFTGAYNEQFF	TGTGCCAGCAGTTGGTTTACAGGCGCCTACAATGAGCAGTTCTTC
.	TRBD1	TRBV2	TRBJ1-2	CASITDRGNYGYTF	TGTGCCAGCATTACGGACAGGGGGAACTATGGCTACACCTTC
few	.	TRBV15	TRBJ1-5	CATSRDLEPRQPQHF	TGTGCCACCAGCAGAGATCTGGAACCTAGGCAGCCCCAGCATTTT
.	.	TRBV13	TRBJ1-5	CASSLQNQPQHF	TGTGCCAGCAGCTTACAGAATCAGCCCCAGCATTTT
.	TRBD2	TRBV19	TRBJ2-5	CASSMVGSGRQETQYF	TGTGCCAGTAGTATGGTTGGTAGCGGGAGGCAAGAGACCCAGTACTTC
.	TRBD1	TRBV6-5	TRBJ1-4	CASSSLTGDSEKLFF	TGTGCCAGCAGTTCCCTAACAGGGGACTCGGAAAAACTGTTTTTT
.	TRBD1	TRBV24-1	TRBJ2-1	CATSEGRTGGDEQFF	TGTGCCACCAGTGAGGGAAGGACAGGGGGTGATGAGCAGTTCTTC
.	TRBD1	TRBV7-9	TRBJ1-2	CASSSFRTGGSYGYTF	TGTGCCAGCAGCTCCTTTAGGACAGGGGGCAGTTATGGCTACACCTTC
.	TRBD1	TRBV18	TRBJ1-5	CASSLNRGAAQPQHF	TGTGCCAGCTCACTTAACAGGGGGGCGGCTCAGCCCCAGCATTTT
.	TRBD2	TRBV7-2	TRBJ2-1	CASSLRPVAGPYNEQFF	TGTGCCAGCAGCTTACGCCCCGTAGCGGGCCCCTACAATGAGCAGTTCTTC
.	.	TRBV6-5	TRBJ1-1	CASRLSAPQEAFF	TGTGCCAGCAGGTTATCTGCCCCACAGGAAGCTTTCTTT
.	TRBD1	TRBV23-1	TRBJ1-2	CAISVGTGAYGYTF	TGCGCCATCTCGGTCGGGACAGGGGCCTATGGCTACACCTTC
.	.	TRBV5-1	TRBJ2-1	CASSWEGGPYNEQFF	TGCGCCAGCAGCTGGGAGGGGGGGCCTTACAATGAGCAGTTCTTC
.	.	TRBV5-6	TRBJ1-2	CASTAQGKPRGYTF	TGTGCCAGCACCGCACAGGGCAAACCGCGCGGCTACACCTTC
few	.	TRBV19	TRBJ2-1	CASTNDPGAYNEQFF	TGTGCCAGTACCAACGACCCGGGAGCCTACAATGAGCAGTTCTTC
.	TRBD1	TRBV13	TRBJ1-5	CASSPGTGKDQPQHF	TGTGCCAGCAGCCCCGGGACAGGGAAAGATCAGCCCCAGCATTTT
.	TRBD1	TRBV2	TRBJ1-1	CASSPFEGAREAFF	TGTGCCAGCAGCCCCTTTGAGGGGGCGCGGGAAGCTTTCTTT
once	TRBD1	TRBV6-5	TRBJ2-2	CASLGQGGGELFF	TGTGCCAGCTTGGGACAGGGGGGCGGGGAGCTGTTTTTT
few	TRBD1	TRBV3-1/TRBV3-2	TRBJ2-2	CASSANRGDFTGELFF	TGTGCCAGCAGCGCAAACAGGGGGGATTTTACCGGGGAGCTGTTTTTT
few	TRBD2	TRBV7-2	TRBJ2-1	CASSLAGILAGGREQFF	TGTGCCAGCAGCTTAGCGGGCATCCTAGCGGGAGGCCGGGAGCAGTTCTTC
.	.	TRBV15	TRBJ2-2	CATSFGGANTGELFF	TGTGCCACCAGCTTTGGGGGCGCGAACACCGGGGAGCTGTTTTTT
.	.	TRBV11-3	TRBJ1-3	CASSKDSLHSGNTIYF	TGTGCCAGCAGCAAAGACAGTTTGCACTCTGGAAACACCATATATTTT
.	.	TRBV7-9	TRBJ1-3	CASSLPLSLSGNTIYF	TGTGCCAGCAGCTTGCCCCTGAGCCTCTCTGGAAACACCATATATTTT
.	TRBD1	TRBV19	TRBJ1-5	CASVDRARNQPQHF	TGTGCCAGTGTGGACAGGGCGAGGAATCAGCCCCAGCATTTT
few	TRBD1	TRBV4-1	TRBJ1-6	CASSQASDRARSYNSPLHF	TGCGCCAGCAGCCAAGCATCAGACAGGGCTCGGTCCTATAATTCACCCCTCCACTTT
.	TRBD1	TRBV19	TRBJ1-2	CASSTSPGQGAEGGYTF	TGTGCCAGTAGTACCTCCCCGGGACAGGGGGCGGAAGGAGGCTACACCTTC
.	.	TRBV27	TRBJ2-7	CASSLWGLLETFSYEQYF	TGTGCCAGCAGTTTATGGGGACTCCTTGAAACCTTCTCCTACGAGCAGTACTTC
.	.	TRBV28	TRBJ1-6	CASWVGRQSSYNSPLHF	TGTGCCAGTTGGGTTGGCAGGCAGAGCTCCTATAATTCACCCCTCCACTTT